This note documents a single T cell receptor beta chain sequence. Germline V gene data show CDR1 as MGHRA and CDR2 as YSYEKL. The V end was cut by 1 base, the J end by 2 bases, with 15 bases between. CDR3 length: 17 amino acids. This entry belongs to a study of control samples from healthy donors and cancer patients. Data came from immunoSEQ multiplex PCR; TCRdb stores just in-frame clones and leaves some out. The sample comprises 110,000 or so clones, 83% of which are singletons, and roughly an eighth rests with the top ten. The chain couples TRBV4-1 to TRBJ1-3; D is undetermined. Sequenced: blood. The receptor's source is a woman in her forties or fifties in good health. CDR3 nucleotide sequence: TGCGCCAGCAGCCAAGGGGCTATAGGAGGGACTGGAAACACCATATATTTT. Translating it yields CASSQGAIGGTGNTIYF.